This T cell receptor (beta chain) was found in a study of shared clonotypes between healthy human individuals. DNA input for the unsorted PBMC replicate PCRs was roughly 300 ng, 25,000 to 35,000 T cell genomes. Sequencing used immunoSEQ multiplex PCR; TCRdb keeps in-frame clones, though not all of them. The sample has under 600,000 clones; over 60% are singletons. In unsorted samples, genomic DNA was obtained using around 100 million PBMCs. After removal of 0 bases from V and 2 bases from J, the junction contained 3 bases not matched to a gene. Germline CDR1 SQVTM, CDR2 ANQGSEA. The CDR3 has 14 residues.

The chain uses TRBV29-1 and TRBJ2-5; 7 nucleotides align to TRBD1. Sequenced: PBMCs. This receptor was obtained from a woman in her forties in good health. Some clones in this sample may be carry-over from other donors' samples. CDR3 sequence (DNA): TGCAGCGTTGAAGATACAGGGGATCAAGAGACCCAGTACTTC. Its protein product is CSVEDTGDQETQYF.